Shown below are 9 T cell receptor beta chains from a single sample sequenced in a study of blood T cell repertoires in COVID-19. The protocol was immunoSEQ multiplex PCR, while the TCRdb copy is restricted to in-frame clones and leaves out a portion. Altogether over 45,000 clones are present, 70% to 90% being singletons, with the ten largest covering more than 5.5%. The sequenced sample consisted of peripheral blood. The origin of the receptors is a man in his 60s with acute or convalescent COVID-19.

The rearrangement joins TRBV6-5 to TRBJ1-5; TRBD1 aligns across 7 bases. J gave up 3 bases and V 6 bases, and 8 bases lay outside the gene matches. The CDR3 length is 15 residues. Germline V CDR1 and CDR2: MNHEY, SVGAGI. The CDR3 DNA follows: TGTGCCAGCAGGAGGGGTAGGGGGCTCAATCAGCCCCAGCATTTT. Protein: CASRRGRGLNQPQHF.

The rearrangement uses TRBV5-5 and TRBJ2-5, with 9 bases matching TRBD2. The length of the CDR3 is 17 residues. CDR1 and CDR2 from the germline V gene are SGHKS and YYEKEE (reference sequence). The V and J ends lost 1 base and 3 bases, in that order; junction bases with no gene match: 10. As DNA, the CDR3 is TGTGCCAGCAGCTTGAGGCCTAGCGGGATTTCTGAAGAGACCCAGTACTTC. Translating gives CASSLRPSGISEETQYF.

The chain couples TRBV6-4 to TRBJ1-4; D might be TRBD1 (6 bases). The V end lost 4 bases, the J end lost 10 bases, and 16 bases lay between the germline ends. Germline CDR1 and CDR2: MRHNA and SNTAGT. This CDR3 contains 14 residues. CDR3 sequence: CASSAIQGDGKLFF. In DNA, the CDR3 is TGTGCCAGCAGTGCGATACAGGGAGACGGAAAACTGTTTTTT.

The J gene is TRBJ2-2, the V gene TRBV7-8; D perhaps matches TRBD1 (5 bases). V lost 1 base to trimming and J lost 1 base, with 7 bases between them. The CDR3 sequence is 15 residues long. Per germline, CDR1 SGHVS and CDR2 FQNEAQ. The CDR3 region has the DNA TGTGCCAGCAGCTTAGTTCAGGGGAACACCGGGGAGCTGTTTTTT. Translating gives CASSLVQGNTGELFF.

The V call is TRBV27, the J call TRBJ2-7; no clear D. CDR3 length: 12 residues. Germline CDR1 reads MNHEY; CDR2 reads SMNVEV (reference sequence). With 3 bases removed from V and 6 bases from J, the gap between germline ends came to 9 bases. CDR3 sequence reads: CASSFRLGEQYF. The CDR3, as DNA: TGTGCCAGCAGTTTCAGGTTAGGCGAGCAGTACTTC.

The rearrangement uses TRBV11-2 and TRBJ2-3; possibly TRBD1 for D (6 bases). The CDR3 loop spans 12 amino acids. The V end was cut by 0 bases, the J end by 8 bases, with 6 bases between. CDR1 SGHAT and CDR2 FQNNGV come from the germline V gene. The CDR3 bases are TGTGCCAGCAGCTTAGAAGGGGGTACGCAGTATTTT. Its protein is CASSLEGGTQYF.

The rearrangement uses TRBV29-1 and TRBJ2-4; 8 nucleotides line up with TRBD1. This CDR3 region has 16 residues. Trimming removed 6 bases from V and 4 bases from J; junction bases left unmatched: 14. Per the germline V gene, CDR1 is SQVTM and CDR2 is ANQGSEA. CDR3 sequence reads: CSVLIGTGWGKNIQYF. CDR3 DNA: TGCAGCGTATTAATAGGGACAGGTTGGGGTAAAAACATTCAGTACTTC.

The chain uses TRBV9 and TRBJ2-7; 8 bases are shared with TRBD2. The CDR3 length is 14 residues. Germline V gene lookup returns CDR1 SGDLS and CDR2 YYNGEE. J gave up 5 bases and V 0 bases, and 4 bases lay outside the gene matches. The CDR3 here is CASSVAPGGDEQYF. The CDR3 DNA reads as TGTGCCAGCAGCGTAGCCCCGGGGGGGGACGAGCAGTACTTC.

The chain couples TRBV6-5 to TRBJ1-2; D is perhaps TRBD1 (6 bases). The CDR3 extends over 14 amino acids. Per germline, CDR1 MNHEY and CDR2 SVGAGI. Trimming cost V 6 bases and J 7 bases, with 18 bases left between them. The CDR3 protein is CASRTGNWRSGYTF. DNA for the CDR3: TGTGCCAGCAGAACAGGGAATTGGAGGTCTGGCTACACCTTC.